This T cell receptor (beta chain) was identified during a study of blood T cell repertoires in COVID-19. For the study at large: In each case, the material was cDNA or gDNA derived from T cells, B-cell-depleted T cells, or PBMCs.

Repertoires were generated with immunoSEQ multiplex PCR, while TCRdb's copy carries only in-frame clones and drops some. The sample has 210,000 or so clones; around four fifths are singletons. Germline loops: CDR1 SGHVS, CDR2 FQNEAQ. The CDR3 contains 12 residues. Trimming took 2 bases from V and 10 from J, leaving 11 bases between them. The chain uses TRBV7-8 and TRBJ2-5; a possible D gene is TRBD1 (6 bases). The sequencing input was peripheral blood. The origin of this receptor is a woman older than 75 with active or convalescent COVID-19. CDR3 DNA sequence: TGTGCCAGCAGCTTAAAGGGGGTTAACCAGTACTTC. Its translation is CASSLKGVNQYF.